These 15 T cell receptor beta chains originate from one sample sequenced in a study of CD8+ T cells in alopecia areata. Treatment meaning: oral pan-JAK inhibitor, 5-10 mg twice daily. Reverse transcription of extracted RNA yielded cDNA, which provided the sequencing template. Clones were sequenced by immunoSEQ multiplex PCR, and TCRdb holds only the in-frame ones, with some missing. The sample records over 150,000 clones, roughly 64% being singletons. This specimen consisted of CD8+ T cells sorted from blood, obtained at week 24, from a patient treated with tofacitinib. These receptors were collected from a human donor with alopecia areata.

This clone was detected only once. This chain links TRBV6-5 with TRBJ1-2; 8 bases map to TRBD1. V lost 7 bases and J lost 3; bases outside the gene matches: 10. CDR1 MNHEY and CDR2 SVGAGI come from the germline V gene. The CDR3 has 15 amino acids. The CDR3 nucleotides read TGTGCCAGCACTACTCCGGAGGACAGGGACTATGGCTACACCTTC. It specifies CASTTPEDRDYGYTF.

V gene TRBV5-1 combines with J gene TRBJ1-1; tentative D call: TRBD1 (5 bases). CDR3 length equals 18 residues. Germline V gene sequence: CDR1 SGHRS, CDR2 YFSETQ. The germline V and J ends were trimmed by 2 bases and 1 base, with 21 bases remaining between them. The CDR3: CASSFLGGFRGENTEAFF. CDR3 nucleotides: TGCGCCAGCAGCTTTTTGGGGGGTTTCAGAGGCGAGAACACTGAAGCTTTCTTT.

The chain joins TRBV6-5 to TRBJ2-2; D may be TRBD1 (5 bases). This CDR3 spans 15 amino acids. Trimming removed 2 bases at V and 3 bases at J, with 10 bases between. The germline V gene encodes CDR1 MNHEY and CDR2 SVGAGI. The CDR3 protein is CASSYEDTYTGELFF. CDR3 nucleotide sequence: TGTGCCAGCAGTTACGAGGACACTTACACCGGGGAGCTGTTTTTT.

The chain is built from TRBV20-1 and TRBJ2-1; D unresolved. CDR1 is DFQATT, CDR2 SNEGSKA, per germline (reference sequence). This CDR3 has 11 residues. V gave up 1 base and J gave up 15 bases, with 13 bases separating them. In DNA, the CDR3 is TGCAGTGCTAGAGTGGAAAAGCACCCGTTCTTC. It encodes CSARVEKHPFF.

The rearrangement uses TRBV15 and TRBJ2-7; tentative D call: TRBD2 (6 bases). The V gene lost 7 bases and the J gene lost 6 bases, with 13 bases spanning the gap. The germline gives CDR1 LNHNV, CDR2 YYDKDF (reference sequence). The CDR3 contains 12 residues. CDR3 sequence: CATNNGGGEQYF. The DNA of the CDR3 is TGTGCCACCAACAACGGGGGTGGCGAGCAGTACTTC.

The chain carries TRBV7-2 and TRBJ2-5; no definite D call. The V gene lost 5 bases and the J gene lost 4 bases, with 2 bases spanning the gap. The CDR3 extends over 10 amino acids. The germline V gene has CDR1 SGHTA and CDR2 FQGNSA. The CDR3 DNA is TGTGCCAGCAGCGCAGAGACCCAGTACTTC. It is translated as CASSAETQYF.

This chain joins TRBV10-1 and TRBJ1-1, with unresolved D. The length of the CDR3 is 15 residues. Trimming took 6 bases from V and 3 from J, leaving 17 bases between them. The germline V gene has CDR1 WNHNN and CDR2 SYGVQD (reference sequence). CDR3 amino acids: CASSRTDFGDTEAFF. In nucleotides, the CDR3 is TGCGCCAGCAGCCGGACGGACTTCGGGGACACTGAAGCTTTCTTT.

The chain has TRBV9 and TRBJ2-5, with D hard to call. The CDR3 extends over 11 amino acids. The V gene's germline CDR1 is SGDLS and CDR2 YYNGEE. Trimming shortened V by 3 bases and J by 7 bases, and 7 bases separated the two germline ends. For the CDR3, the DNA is TGTGCCAGCAGCGCTTCAGGGACCCAGTACTTC. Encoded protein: CASSASGTQYF. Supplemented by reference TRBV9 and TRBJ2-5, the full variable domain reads DSGVTQTPKHLITATGQRVTLRCSPRSGDLSVYWYQQSLDQGLQFLIQYYNGEERAKGNILERFSAQQFPDLHSELNLSSLELGDSALYFCASSASGTQYFGPGTRLLVL.

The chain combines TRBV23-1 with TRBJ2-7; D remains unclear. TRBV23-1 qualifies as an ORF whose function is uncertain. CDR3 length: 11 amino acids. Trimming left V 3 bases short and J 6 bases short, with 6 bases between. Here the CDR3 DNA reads TGCGCCAGCAGTCAGGGCGGCGAGCAGTACTTC. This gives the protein CASSQGGEQYF.

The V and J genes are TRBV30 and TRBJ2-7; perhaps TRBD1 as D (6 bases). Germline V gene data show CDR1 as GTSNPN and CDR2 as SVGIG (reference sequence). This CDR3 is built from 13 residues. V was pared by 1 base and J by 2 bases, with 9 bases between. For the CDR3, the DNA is TGTGCCTGGAGTGGGGACATAACCTACGAGCAGTACTTC. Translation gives CAWSGDITYEQYF. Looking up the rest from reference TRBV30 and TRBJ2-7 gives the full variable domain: SQTIHQWPATLVQPVGSPLSLECTVEGTSNPNLYWYRQAAGRGLQLLFYSVGIGQISSEVPQNLSASRPQDRQFILSSKKLLLSDSGFYLCAWSGDITYEQYFGPGTRLTVT.

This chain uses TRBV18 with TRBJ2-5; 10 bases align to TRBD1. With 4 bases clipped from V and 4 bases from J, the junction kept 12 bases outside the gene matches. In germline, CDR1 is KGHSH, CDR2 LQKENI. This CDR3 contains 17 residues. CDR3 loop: CASSLRDRGRSRETQYF. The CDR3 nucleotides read TGTGCCAGCTCACTCCGGGACAGGGGACGATCAAGAGAGACCCAGTACTTC.

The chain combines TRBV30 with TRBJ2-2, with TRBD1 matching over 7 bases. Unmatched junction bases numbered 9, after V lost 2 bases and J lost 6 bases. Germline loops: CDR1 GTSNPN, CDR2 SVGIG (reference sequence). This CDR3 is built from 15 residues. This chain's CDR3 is CAWSTTTGVAGELFF. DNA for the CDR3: TGTGCCTGGAGTACTACTACAGGGGTGGCCGGGGAGCTGTTTTTT. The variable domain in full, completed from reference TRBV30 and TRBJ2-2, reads SQTIHQWPATLVQPVGSPLSLECTVEGTSNPNLYWYRQAAGRGLQLLFYSVGIGQISSEVPQNLSASRPQDRQFILSSKKLLLSDSGFYLCAWSTTTGVAGELFFGEGSRLTVL.

In nucleotides, the CDR3 is TGTGCCAGCAGCCCGACGGGGGACCGGGGCTATAATTCACCCCTCCACTTT. Protein product: CASSPTGDRGYNSPLHF. The chain links TRBV9 to TRBJ1-6, with a possible D match to TRBD1 (5 bases). V shed 4 bases and J shed 3 bases, with 17 bases lying between them. From germline, CDR1 is SGDLS and CDR2 YYNGEE. There are 17 residues in the CDR3.

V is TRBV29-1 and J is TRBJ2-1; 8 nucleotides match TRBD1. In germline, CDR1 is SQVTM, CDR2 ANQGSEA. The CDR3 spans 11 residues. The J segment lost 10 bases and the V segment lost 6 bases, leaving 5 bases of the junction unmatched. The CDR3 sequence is CSVRQGREQFF. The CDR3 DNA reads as TGCAGCGTGAGACAGGGGCGAGAGCAGTTCTTC.

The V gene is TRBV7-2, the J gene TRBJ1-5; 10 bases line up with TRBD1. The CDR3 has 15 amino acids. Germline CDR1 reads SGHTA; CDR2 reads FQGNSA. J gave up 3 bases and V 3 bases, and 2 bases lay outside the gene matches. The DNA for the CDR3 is TGTGCCAGCAGCTTGGGACAGGGGATCAATCAGCCCCAGCATTTT. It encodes CASSLGQGINQPQHF.